This T cell receptor beta chain was identified in a study of regulatory T cells in long-lasting Graves disease. About the study: Treatment with antithyroid drugs for over 5 years, together with positive TSH receptor antibodies, meant persistent Graves' disease.

The authors built TCR beta libraries using iRepertoire HTBI primers and Arm-PCR of CDR3 regions. TCRdb fed the multiplex PCR reads into MiXCR, producing one record per CDR3 protein. This table holds around 450,000 distinct CDR3 sequences, roughly 21% found once. V was pared by 7 bases and J by 6 bases, with 21 bases between. The CDR3 loop spans 15 amino acids. Germline loops: CDR1 MNHEY, CDR2 SVGEGT. Specified time point: persistent/refractory GD, antithyroid drugs over 5 years with positive TRAb. The TCR library was prepared using RNA isolated from PBMCs. Overall study findings and caveats: Analysis covered peripheral blood alone, not thyroid tissue. Few sampled subjects may have lowered accuracy. Less diverse TCR repertoires were seen in persistent Graves' patients than in newly diagnosed ones.

This clonotype was picked up many times. Its antigen is unknown. This sequence originates from a female donor with Graves disease. This specimen was peripheral blood mononuclear cells (PBMCs), taken when the disease was refractory, from a patient treated with antithyroid drugs. The genes are TRBV6-2 or TRBV6-3 and TRBJ1-2; no reliable D call. The DNA for the CDR3 is TGTGCCAGCACCTTGGCCGCGATGGGTCCCCATGGCTACACCTTC. Residues: CASTLAAMGPHGYTF.